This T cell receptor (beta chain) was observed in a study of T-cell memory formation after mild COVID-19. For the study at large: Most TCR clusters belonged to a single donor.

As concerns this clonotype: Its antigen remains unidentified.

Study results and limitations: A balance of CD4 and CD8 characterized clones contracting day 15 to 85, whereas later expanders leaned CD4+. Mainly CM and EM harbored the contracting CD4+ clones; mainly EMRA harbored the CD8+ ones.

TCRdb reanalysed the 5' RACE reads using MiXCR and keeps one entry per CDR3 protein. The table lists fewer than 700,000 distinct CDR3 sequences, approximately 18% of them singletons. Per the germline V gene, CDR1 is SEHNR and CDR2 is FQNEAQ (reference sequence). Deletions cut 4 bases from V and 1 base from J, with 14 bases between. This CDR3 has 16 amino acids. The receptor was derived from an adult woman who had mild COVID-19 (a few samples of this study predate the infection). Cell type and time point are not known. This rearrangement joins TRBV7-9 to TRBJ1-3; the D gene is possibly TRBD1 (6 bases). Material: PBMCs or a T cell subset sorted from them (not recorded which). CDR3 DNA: TGTGCCAGCAGCTCGCCCGTGGACAGTTCTGGAAACACCATATATTTT. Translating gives CASSSPVDSSGNTIYF.